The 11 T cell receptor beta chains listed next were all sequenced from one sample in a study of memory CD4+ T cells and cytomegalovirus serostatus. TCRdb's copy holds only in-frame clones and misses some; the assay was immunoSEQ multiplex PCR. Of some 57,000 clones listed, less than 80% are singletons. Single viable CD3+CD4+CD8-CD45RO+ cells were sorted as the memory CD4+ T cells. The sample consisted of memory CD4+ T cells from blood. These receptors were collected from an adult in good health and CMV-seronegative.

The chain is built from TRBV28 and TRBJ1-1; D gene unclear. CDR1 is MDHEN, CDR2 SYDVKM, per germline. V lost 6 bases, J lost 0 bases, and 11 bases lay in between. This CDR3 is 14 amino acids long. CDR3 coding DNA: TGTGCCAGCAGCCCTCATGGGATGAACACTGAAGCTTTCTTT. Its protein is CASSPHGMNTEAFF.

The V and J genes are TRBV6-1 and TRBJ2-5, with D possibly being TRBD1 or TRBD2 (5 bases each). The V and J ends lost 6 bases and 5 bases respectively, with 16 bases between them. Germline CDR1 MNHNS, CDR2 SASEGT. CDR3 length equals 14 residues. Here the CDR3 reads CASRGVGNSETQYF. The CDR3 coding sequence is TGTGCCAGCAGGGGGGTTGGTAACAGCGAGACCCAGTACTTC.

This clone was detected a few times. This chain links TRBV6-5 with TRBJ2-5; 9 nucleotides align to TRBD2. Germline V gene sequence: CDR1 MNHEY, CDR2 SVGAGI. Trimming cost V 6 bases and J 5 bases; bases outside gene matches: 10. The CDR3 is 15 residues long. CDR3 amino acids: CASSGSGAGGETQYF. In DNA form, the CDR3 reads TGTGCCAGCAGCGGTAGCGGGGCGGGGGGGGAGACCCAGTACTTC.

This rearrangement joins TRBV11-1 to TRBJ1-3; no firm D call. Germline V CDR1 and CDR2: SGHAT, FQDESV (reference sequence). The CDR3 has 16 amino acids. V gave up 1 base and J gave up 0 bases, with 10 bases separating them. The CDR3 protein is CASSLGAQSSGNTIYF. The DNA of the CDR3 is TGTGCCAGCAGCTTAGGCGCACAGAGCTCTGGAAACACCATATATTTT.

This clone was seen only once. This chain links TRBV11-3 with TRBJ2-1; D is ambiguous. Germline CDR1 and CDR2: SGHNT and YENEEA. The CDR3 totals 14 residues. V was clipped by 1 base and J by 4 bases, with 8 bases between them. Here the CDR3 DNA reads TGTGCCAGCAGCTTAGGGGGTGTTTACAATGAGCAGTTCTTC. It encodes CASSLGGVYNEQFF.

CDR3 nucleotides: TGTGCCAGTAGTTCCATGACAGGGACCGAGCAGTACTTC. It is translated as CASSSMTGTEQYF. The rearrangement joins TRBV19 to TRBJ2-7; 7 bases are a match to TRBD1. CDR1 LNHDA and CDR2 SQIVND come from the germline V gene (reference sequence). The V and J ends lost 5 bases and 6 bases, in that order; junction bases with no gene match: 7. This CDR3 has 13 amino acids.

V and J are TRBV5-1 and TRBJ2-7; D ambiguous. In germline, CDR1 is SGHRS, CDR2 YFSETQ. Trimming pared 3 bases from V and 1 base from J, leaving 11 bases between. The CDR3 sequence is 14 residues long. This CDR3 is CASSSYQVSYEQYF. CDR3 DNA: TGCGCCAGCAGCTCCTACCAGGTATCCTACGAGCAGTACTTC.

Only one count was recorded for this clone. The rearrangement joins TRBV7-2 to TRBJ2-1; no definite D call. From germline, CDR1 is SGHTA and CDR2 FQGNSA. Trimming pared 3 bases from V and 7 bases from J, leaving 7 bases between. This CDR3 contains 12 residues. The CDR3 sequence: CASSFMENEQFF. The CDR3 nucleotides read TGTGCCAGCAGCTTTATGGAGAATGAGCAGTTCTTC.

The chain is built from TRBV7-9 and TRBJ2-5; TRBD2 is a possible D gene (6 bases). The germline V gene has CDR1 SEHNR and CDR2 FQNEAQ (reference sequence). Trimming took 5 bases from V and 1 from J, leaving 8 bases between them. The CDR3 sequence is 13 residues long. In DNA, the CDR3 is TGTGCCAGCAGCGGACTATCCCAAGAGACCCAGTACTTC. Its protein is CASSGLSQETQYF.

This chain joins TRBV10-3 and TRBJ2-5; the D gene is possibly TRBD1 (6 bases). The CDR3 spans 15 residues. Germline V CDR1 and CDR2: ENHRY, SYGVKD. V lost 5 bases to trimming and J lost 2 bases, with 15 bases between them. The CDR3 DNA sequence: TGTGCCATCAGTAACCTCCCGGGGACACAAGAGACCCAGTACTTC. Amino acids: CAISNLPGTQETQYF.

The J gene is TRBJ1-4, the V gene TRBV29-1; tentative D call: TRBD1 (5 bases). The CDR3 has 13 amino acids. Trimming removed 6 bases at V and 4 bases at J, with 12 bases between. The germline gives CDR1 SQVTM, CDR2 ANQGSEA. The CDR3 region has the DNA TGCAGCGTCCGGGGACGGTTTAATGAAAAACTGTTTTTT. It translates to CSVRGRFNEKLFF.